The present TCR beta chain was sequenced within a study of shared clonotypes between healthy human individuals. Study-level results: Richness estimates generally favored naive over memory subsets. The diversity represented, both genetic and in exposure history, was limited by few donors.

Regarding this clone: Its antigen remains unidentified.

The data were produced by immunoSEQ multiplex PCR, yet TCRdb's version contains in-frame clones alone and is incomplete. The sample lists approximately 620,000 clones; less than 98% were seen once. The V gene end was trimmed by 0 bases and the J gene end by 4 bases; junction bases not matched to a gene: 8. Germline V CDR1 and CDR2: LNHDA, SQIVND (reference sequence). There are 17 residues in the CDR3. The chain employs TRBV19 and TRBJ2-3; 9 nucleotides align to TRBD2. Sequenced sample: naive CD4+ T cells sorted from blood. Regarding subset: CD45RA+ positively selected. The TCR sequence derives from a woman between 25 and 40 years old in good health. The DNA for the CDR3 is TGTGCCAGTAGTATAGATGAAGCGGGAGGAGGTTCAGATACGCAGTATTTT. This translates into CASSIDEAGGGSDTQYF.